The 22 T cell receptor beta chains below come from one sample, sequenced in a study of T-cell memory formation after mild COVID-19. Using its own MiXCR run on the 5' RACE reads, TCRdb lists one record per CDR3 protein. Among over 500,000 distinct CDR3 sequences, around 16% were seen once, and the ten largest hold just over 8%. Sequenced: PBMCs or a T cell subset sorted from them (not recorded which). The receptor set was obtained from an adult woman who had mild COVID-19 (a few samples of this study predate the infection). Cell type and time point are not known.

This clonotype came up a few times. The CDR3 sequence: CASSQQGSVGELFF. As DNA, the CDR3 is TGTGCCAGCAGTCAACAGGGGAGCGTGGGGGAGCTGTTTTTT. The chain carries TRBV12-3 or TRBV12-4 and TRBJ2-2; TRBD1 matches at 7 bases. CDR3 length: 14 amino acids. The trim removed 5 bases at V and 8 bases at J, leaving 8 bases unmatched.

The V call is TRBV6-2 or TRBV6-3, the J call TRBJ2-4; tentatively, D is TRBD2 (5 bases). The CDR3 totals 12 residues. CDR1 and CDR2 (germline): MNHEY, SVGEGT. The V gene lost 5 bases and the J gene lost 6 bases, with 8 bases spanning the gap. The chain's CDR3 is CASSGGLNIQYF. The CDR3 nucleotides read TGTGCCAGCAGTGGAGGACTAAACATTCAGTACTTC.

The gene calls are TRBV30 and TRBJ2-3; perhaps TRBD2 as D (7 bases). V dropped 3 bases and J dropped 6 bases, with 25 bases sitting between them. CDR1 GTSNPN and CDR2 SVGIG come from the germline V gene (reference sequence). The CDR3 totals 17 residues. The chain's CDR3 is CAWRRPGGGFTDDTQYF. In nucleotides, the CDR3 is TGTGCCTGGAGGCGACCAGGCGGGGGCTTTACAGACGATACGCAGTATTTT. Drawing the rest from reference TRBV30 and TRBJ2-3, the complete variable domain is SQTIHQWPATLVQPVGSPLSLECTVEGTSNPNLYWYRQAAGRGLQLLFYSVGIGQISSEVPQNLSASRPQDRQFILSSKKLLLSDSGFYLCAWRRPGGGFTDDTQYFGPGTRLTVL.

V usage is TRBV6-6 and J usage is TRBJ2-7, with D tentatively TRBD2 (6 bases). The germline V gene has CDR1 MNHNY and CDR2 SVGAGI (reference sequence). V shed 0 bases and J shed 9 bases, with 15 bases lying between them. This CDR3 contains 14 residues. The CDR3 DNA follows: TGTGCCAGCAGTTACTCCGCGGGGTGGGACGGGCAGTACTTC. It yields the protein CASSYSAGWDGQYF.

V gene TRBV7-9 combines with J gene TRBJ2-7, with D possibly TRBD2 on 6 matching bases. V was shortened by 5 bases and J by 2 bases, with 19 bases between the two germline ends. The CDR3 has 16 amino acids. Per the germline V gene, CDR1 is SEHNR and CDR2 is FQNEAQ (reference sequence). As DNA, the CDR3 is TGTGCCAGCAGCCCGGCCGAGGTTGGCGGGACCTACGAGCAGTACTTC. It is translated as CASSPAEVGGTYEQYF.

This clonotype has just a few counts. The chain is built from TRBV7-3 and TRBJ2-1, with 9 bases matching TRBD1. The CDR3 loop spans 14 amino acids. Germline loops: CDR1 SGHTA, CDR2 FQGTGA. Trimming removed 5 bases from V and 7 bases from J; junction bases left unmatched: 6. DNA for the CDR3: TGTGCCAGCAGCGGTCCGGGACAGGGAAATGAGCAGTTCTTC. As protein: CASSGPGQGNEQFF.

This clonotype was seen only a few times. The V gene is TRBV5-5, the J gene TRBJ2-7; D is possibly TRBD2 (6 bases). CDR1 and CDR2 from the germline V gene are SGHKS and YYEKEE (reference sequence). The CDR3 covers 12 residues. V lost 6 bases to trimming and J lost 5 bases, with 12 bases between them. The CDR3 sequence is CASTPTGDEQYF. For the CDR3, the DNA is TGTGCCAGCACCCCTACGGGGGACGAGCAGTACTTC.

The V and J genes are TRBV7-9 and TRBJ2-2, with unresolved D. Trimming took off 7 bases at V and 2 bases at J, with 14 bases between the two ends. CDR1 is SEHNR, CDR2 FQNEAQ, per germline (reference sequence). The CDR3 length is 15 residues. DNA for the CDR3: TGTGCCAGCACCACGGGTGGTCTTAACACCGGGGAGCTGTTTTTT. Translated, it gives CASTTGGLNTGELFF.

This clonotype was observed a handful of times. The V and J genes are TRBV24-1 and TRBJ1-5; 8 nucleotides agree with TRBD1. This CDR3 is built from 15 residues. In germline, CDR1 is KGHDR, CDR2 SFDVKD. Losses at the gene ends were 6 bases for V and 1 base for J; bases not matched to a gene: 4. The CDR3 is CATSSGTGSNQPQHF. The CDR3 DNA reads as TGTGCCACCAGTTCCGGGACAGGCAGCAATCAGCCCCAGCATTTT.

The chain carries TRBV4-2 and TRBJ1-5, with TRBD1 identical over 9 bases. V was pared by 4 bases and J by 6 bases, with 7 bases of the junction left unmatched. The CDR3 covers 15 residues. Germline CDR1 LGHNA, CDR2 YNFKEQ. The CDR3 nucleotides are TGTGCCAGCAGCCCGCCCGGGACAGGGAGTCAGCCCCAGCATTTT. Amino acid sequence: CASSPPGTGSQPQHF.

In this sample, this clonotype turned up many times. The chain carries TRBV7-8 and TRBJ2-5, with D uncertain. The CDR3 is 14 residues long. Germline loops: CDR1 SGHVS, CDR2 FQNEAQ. V was clipped by 2 bases and J by 4 bases, with 11 bases between them. Written as DNA, the CDR3 is TGTGCCAGCAGCTTATCCCTGGGCTTAGAGACCCAGTACTTC. Translating gives CASSLSLGLETQYF. Based on the CDR3 plus reference TRBV7-8 and TRBJ2-5, the full variable domain is GAGVSQSPRYKVAKRGQDVALRCDPISGHVSLFWYQQALGQGPEFLTYFQNEAQLDKSGLPSDRFFAERPEGSVSTLKIQRTQQEDSAVYLCASSLSLGLETQYFGPGTRLLVL.

J is TRBJ2-3 and V is TRBV30; 7 nucleotides line up with TRBD2. Germline V gives CDR1 GTSNPN, CDR2 SVGIG (reference sequence). The CDR3 is 15 residues long. J was trimmed by 0 bases and V by 0 bases; bases with no gene match: 3. As DNA, the CDR3 is TGTGCCTGGAGTGTAGGCGGGGGAAGCACAGATACGCAGTATTTT. Its translation is CAWSVGGGSTDTQYF.

The chain combines TRBV10-3 with TRBJ1-5, with TRBD1 matching over 8 bases. With 2 bases clipped from V and 5 bases from J, the junction kept 5 bases outside the gene matches. This CDR3 spans 15 amino acids. Germline V gene data show CDR1 as ENHRY and CDR2 as SYGVKD. This chain's CDR3 is CAISEVEDRDQPQHF. The CDR3 DNA reads as TGTGCCATCAGTGAGGTTGAGGACAGGGATCAGCCCCAGCATTTT.

This chain links TRBV5-1 with TRBJ1-2; 9 bases agree with TRBD1. Per the germline V gene, CDR1 is SGHRS and CDR2 is YFSETQ. The CDR3 loop spans 14 amino acids. The V segment lost 7 bases and the J segment 4 bases; nucleotides outside the gene matches: 8. CDR3: CASLEGTGTYGYTF. The CDR3, as DNA: TGCGCCAGCCTTGAAGGGACAGGGACCTATGGCTACACCTTC.

This clonotype came up a few times. The chain uses TRBV24-1 and TRBJ2-1; tentative D call: TRBD1 (6 bases). From germline, CDR1 is KGHDR and CDR2 SFDVKD. The CDR3 runs 17 residues. Trimming took 0 bases from V and 0 from J, leaving 11 bases between them. CDR3 DNA sequence: TGTGCCACCAGTGATTTGCCGTCGACAGGCTCCTACAATGAGCAGTTCTTC. As protein: CATSDLPSTGSYNEQFF.

CDR3 DNA sequence: TGTGCCACCAGCAGAGATGTGGTGAGCACAGATACGCAGTATTTT. It codes for CATSRDVVSTDTQYF. The chain is built from TRBV15 and TRBJ2-3, with unresolved D. The CDR3 spans 15 residues. Germline V gives CDR1 LNHNV, CDR2 YYDKDF (reference sequence). The V end lost 0 bases, the J end lost 0 bases, and 7 bases lay between the germline ends. The whole variable domain, filled in from reference TRBV15 and TRBJ2-3, reads DAMVIQNPRYQVTQFGKPVTLSCSQTLNHNVMYWYQQKSSQAPKLLFHYYDKDFNNEADTPDNFQSRRPNTSFCFLDIRSPGLGDTAMYLCATSRDVVSTDTQYFGPGTRLTVL.

This clonotype came up a few times. The rearrangement links TRBV5-5 to TRBJ1-2; the match to TRBD1 covers 8 bases. From germline, CDR1 is SGHKS and CDR2 YYEKEE (reference sequence). The CDR3 spans 14 residues. J lost 5 bases, V lost 3 bases, and 6 bases had no gene match. The CDR3 loop is CASSWTGSGYGYTF. The DNA for the CDR3 is TGTGCCAGCAGCTGGACAGGGTCGGGGTATGGCTACACCTTC.

The chain combines TRBV6-5 with TRBJ1-6; the match to TRBD1 covers 9 bases. The CDR3 has 16 residues. Germline V gene lookup returns CDR1 MNHEY and CDR2 SVGAGI. The V segment lost 1 base and the J segment 9 bases; nucleotides outside the gene matches: 7. The CDR3 bases are TGTGCCAGCAGTTACTTAAGCGGACAGGGGACTTCACCCCTCCACTTT. Residues: CASSYLSGQGTSPLHF.

This clonotype was picked up many times. The chain combines TRBV3-1 with TRBJ2-7, with TRBD2 identical over 10 bases. The CDR3 has 15 amino acids. In germline, CDR1 is LGHDT, CDR2 YNNKEL (reference sequence). Trimming at V came to 3 bases and at J to 6 bases, leaving 8 bases not matched to a gene. The CDR3 spells CASSHLAGAQSEQYF. DNA for the CDR3: TGTGCCAGCAGCCACCTAGCGGGGGCGCAGAGCGAGCAGTACTTC.

Only a few counts were recorded for this clonotype. The chain recombines TRBV7-9 with TRBJ2-2; tentatively, D is TRBD1 or TRBD2 (6 bases each). The CDR3 has 17 amino acids. V dropped 1 base and J dropped 3 bases, with 15 bases sitting between them. Germline CDR1 SEHNR, CDR2 FQNEAQ (reference sequence). CDR3 coding DNA: TGTGCCAGCAGCTTAGGAAGGTCGGGGGCCGACACCGGGGAGCTGTTTTTT. This codes for CASSLGRSGADTGELFF.

This clonotype was found many times. This sequence joins TRBV3-1 and TRBJ2-2; D is undetermined. CDR1 is LGHDT, CDR2 YNNKEL, per germline (reference sequence). CDR3 length: 12 residues. Trimming removed 6 bases from V and 2 bases from J, with 4 bases in between. The CDR3 sequence is CASRPNTGELFF. The CDR3 DNA follows: TGTGCCAGCAGACCAAACACCGGGGAGCTGTTTTTT.

To note about this clonotype: Since a much larger clone is just one base distant, this may be a read error. The chain couples TRBV7-3 to TRBJ1-1; D unresolved. Germline CDR1 is SGHTA and CDR2 is FQGTGA. V shed 1 base and J shed 1 base, with 4 bases lying between them. The CDR3 is 13 residues long. The CDR3 protein is CASSLKANTEAFF. DNA for the CDR3: TGTGCCAGCAGCTTAAAGGCGAACACTGAAGCTTTCTTT.